One sample yielded the 5 T cell receptor beta chains listed below, sequenced in a study of cytomegalovirus exposure and HLA in healthy donors. Repertoires were generated with immunoSEQ multiplex PCR, while TCRdb's copy carries only in-frame clones and drops some. The table has 70,000 to 80,000 clones, roughly 93% seen once; the top ten hold roughly 3.2%. Sequencing used PBMCs. Every receptor here comes from a woman between 18 and 29 years old in good health and CMV-seropositive.

The chain combines TRBV28 with TRBJ2-3; D perhaps matches TRBD2 (6 bases). The CDR3 totals 15 residues. V lost 2 bases and J lost 2, with 11 bases in between. Germline V gene sequence: CDR1 MDHEN, CDR2 SYDVKM. The CDR3 loop is CASSLGGTVTDTQYF. As DNA, the CDR3 is TGTGCCAGCAGTTTAGGCGGGACGGTCACAGATACGCAGTATTTT.

For the CDR3, the DNA is TGTGCCAGCAGCGTAGCCGTTAGCGGGAGCTATTTCGGTTCCTACAATGAGCAGTTCTTC. Translated: CASSVAVSGSYFGSYNEQFF. The rearrangement links TRBV9 to TRBJ2-1, with 9 bases aligning to TRBD2. From germline, CDR1 is SGDLS and CDR2 YYNGEE. This CDR3 region has 20 residues. The trim removed 0 bases at V and 1 base at J, leaving 14 bases unmatched.

The chain combines TRBV5-4 with TRBJ2-1, with a tentative D call TRBD1 (5 bases). The germline V gene has CDR1 SGHNT and CDR2 YYREEE (reference sequence). The CDR3 runs 15 residues. V was shortened by 4 bases and J by 10 bases, with 21 bases between the two germline ends. The CDR3 loop is CASSGTGVAVGEQFF. In DNA form, the CDR3 reads TGTGCCAGCAGCGGAACAGGAGTTGCGGTTGGGGAGCAGTTCTTC.

This clone was recorded only once. This chain connects TRBV10-2 to TRBJ2-7; 8 positions agree with TRBD2. The V gene's germline CDR1 is WSHSY and CDR2 SAAADI. The CDR3 totals 15 residues. Trimming took 2 bases from V and 2 from J; bases not matched to a gene: 5. DNA for the CDR3: TGCGCCAGCAGTGAGAACCCGGGAGGGACCTACGAGCAGTACTTC. Its protein is CASSENPGGTYEQYF.

This chain joins TRBV6-5 and TRBJ2-2; 8 nucleotides agree with TRBD1. CDR1 and CDR2 from the germline V gene are MNHEY and SVGAGI. CDR3 length equals 13 residues. V lost 10 bases to trimming and J lost 4 bases; unmatched junction nucleotides: 5. This CDR3 is CATEDRGTGELFF. The CDR3 nucleotides are TGTGCCACAGAAGACAGGGGCACCGGGGAGCTGTTTTTT.